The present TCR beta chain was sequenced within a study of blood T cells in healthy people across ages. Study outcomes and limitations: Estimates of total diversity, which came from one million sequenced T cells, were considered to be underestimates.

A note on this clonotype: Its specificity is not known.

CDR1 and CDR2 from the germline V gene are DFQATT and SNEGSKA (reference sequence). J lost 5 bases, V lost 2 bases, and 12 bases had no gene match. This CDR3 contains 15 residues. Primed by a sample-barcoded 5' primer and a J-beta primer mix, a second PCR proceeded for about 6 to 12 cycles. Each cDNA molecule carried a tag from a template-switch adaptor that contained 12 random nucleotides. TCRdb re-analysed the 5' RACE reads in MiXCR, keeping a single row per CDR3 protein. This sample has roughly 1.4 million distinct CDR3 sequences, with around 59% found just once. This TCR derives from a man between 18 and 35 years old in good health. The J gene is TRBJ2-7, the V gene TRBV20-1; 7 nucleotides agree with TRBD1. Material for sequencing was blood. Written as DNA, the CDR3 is TGCAGTGCTAGACCCCTCCTGGACAGGTGGAACGAGCAGTACTTC. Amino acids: CSARPLLDRWNEQYF.